The next 9 T cell receptor beta chains were all read from a single sample in a study of T cell changes during pregnancy in multiple sclerosis. Sequenced by immunoSEQ multiplex PCR; TCRdb stores in-frame clones only, minus some. The table records fewer than 110,000 clones, around 90% of them present only once. The source material was peripheral blood, sampled in the second trimester of pregnancy. These receptors all come from a female donor with multiple sclerosis, enrolled in a pregnancy study.

This clone was picked up one time. The chain uses TRBV5-1 and TRBJ2-6, with 7 positions matching TRBD1. Trimming removed 3 bases from V and 0 bases from J; junction bases left unmatched: 12. CDR3 length: 19 residues. The germline V gene has CDR1 SGHRS and CDR2 YFSETQ. CDR3 amino acids: CASSWSRDSPSSGANVLTF. The DNA of the CDR3 is TGCGCCAGCAGCTGGAGCCGGGACAGTCCCTCCTCTGGGGCCAACGTCCTGACTTTC.

V is TRBV5-4 and J is TRBJ2-7, with 10 bases lining up with TRBD1. This CDR3 has 13 residues. Germline V CDR1 and CDR2: SGHNT, YYREEE (reference sequence). V lost 4 bases to trimming and J lost 7 bases; unmatched junction nucleotides: 5. CDR3 sequence: CASSPWDRGEQYF. Here the CDR3 DNA reads TGTGCCAGCAGCCCCTGGGACAGGGGAGAGCAGTACTTC.

The V and J genes are TRBV28 and TRBJ1-3; the D is unclear. V lost 6 bases and J lost 4, with 19 bases in between. The length of the CDR3 is 16 residues. CDR1 and CDR2 from the germline V gene are MDHEN and SYDVKM. The CDR3 loop is CASSSSTLWQGNTIYF. CDR3 DNA sequence: TGTGCCAGCAGCTCCTCCACCCTCTGGCAAGGAAACACCATATATTTT.

V and J are TRBV15 and TRBJ2-2, with 10 positions matching TRBD2. This CDR3 region has 17 residues. The junction had 5 bases not matched to a gene; V was cut back by 1 base and J by 3 bases. Germline assignment: CDR1 LNHNV and CDR2 YYDKDF (reference sequence). CDR3 loop: CATSRGDSGRYTGELFF. The CDR3 bases are TGTGCCACCAGCAGAGGAGATAGCGGGAGGTACACCGGGGAGCTGTTTTTT.

The chain couples TRBV18 to TRBJ1-3; D gene unclear. CDR1 and CDR2 from the germline V gene are KGHSH and LQKENI. The V gene lost 3 bases and the J gene lost 0 bases, with 9 bases spanning the gap. The CDR3 consists of 15 residues. Written as DNA, the CDR3 is TGTGCCAGCTCACCTCAGGTTTACTCTGGAAACACCATATATTTT. Its translation is CASSPQVYSGNTIYF.

The CDR3, as DNA: TGTGCCAGCAGCGTATCTCAGGGCTCTGGAAACACCATATATTTT. Translation: CASSVSQGSGNTIYF. The chain is built from TRBV9 and TRBJ1-3, with a weak D call TRBD1 (5 bases). This CDR3 is 15 amino acids long. V shed 1 base and J shed 0 bases, with 8 bases lying between them. Germline loops: CDR1 SGDLS, CDR2 YYNGEE.

The rearrangement links TRBV29-1 to TRBJ2-1; tentative D call: TRBD2 (5 bases). From germline, CDR1 is SQVTM and CDR2 ANQGSEA. V dropped 6 bases and J dropped 4 bases, with 25 bases sitting between them. The CDR3 is 17 amino acids. CDR3: CSVDTGPGGRVYNEQFF. CDR3 in DNA: TGCAGCGTCGATACCGGCCCCGGCGGGCGGGTTTACAATGAGCAGTTCTTC.

The J gene is TRBJ2-5, the V gene TRBV10-3; unclear D gene. V lost 2 bases and J lost 1, with 5 bases in between. The germline CDR1 and CDR2 sequences are ENHRY and SYGVKD. This CDR3 comprises 13 residues. The CDR3 coding sequence is TGTGCCATCAGTGAGAACAGCCAAGAGACCCAGTACTTC. Translation gives CAISENSQETQYF.

This sequence joins TRBV19 and TRBJ2-3; no clear D gene. The germline V and J ends were trimmed by 6 bases and 4 bases, with 2 bases remaining between them. The CDR3 contains 10 residues. CDR1 LNHDA and CDR2 SQIVND come from the germline V gene (reference sequence). As DNA, the CDR3 is TGTGCCAGTAGCTCAGATACGCAGTATTTT. Its protein product is CASSSDTQYF. Drawing the rest from reference TRBV19 and TRBJ2-3, the complete variable domain is DGGITQSPKYLFRKEGQNVTLSCEQNLNHDAMYWYRQDPGQGLRLIYYSQIVNDFQKGDIAEGYSVSREKKESFPLTVTSAQKNPTAFYLCASSSDTQYFGPGTRLTVL.